One sample yielded the 24 T cell receptor beta chains listed below, sequenced in a study of vaccination and CD4 T cells after COVID-19. As for treatment: approximately 10-day PBMC culture with coronavirus spike peptide pools or control peptides (ViraFEST assay). The collection of CD4+ T cells from the unexposed donor took place before the COVID-19 pandemic (2011-2018). The Oncomine TCR Beta short-read assay was what sequenced the DNA obtained from cultured CD4+ T cells. One entry per CDR3 protein results from TCRdb running MiXCR on the PCR reads. The table has about 8,600 distinct CDR3 sequences, around 48% seen once. No cognate antigen is known for these TCRs. Sequencing used CD4+ T cells from blood, cultured in vitro. The receptors originated from a human donor in good health.

This clonotype has just a few counts. V gene TRBV5-1 combines with J gene TRBJ2-7; D not certain. Germline CDR1 SGHRS, CDR2 YFSETQ. The CDR3 loop spans 14 amino acids. V lost 2 bases and J lost 2, with 11 bases in between. CDR3 region: CASSFPDGTYEQYF. CDR3 nucleotides: TGCGCCAGCAGCTTCCCGGACGGAACCTACGAGCAGTACTTC.

The chain is built from TRBV11-2 and TRBJ1-2; a possible D gene is TRBD1 (6 bases). V was shortened by 4 bases and J by 8 bases, with 14 bases between the two germline ends. The CDR3 loop spans 13 amino acids. Per the germline V gene, CDR1 is SGHAT and CDR2 is FQNNGV. This CDR3 is CASSSTGTSGYTF. CDR3 DNA: TGTGCCAGCAGCTCGACAGGAACCTCAGGCTACACCTTC.

The chain has TRBV6-1 and TRBJ1-1, with D uncertain. Deletions cut 6 bases from V and 1 base from J, with 9 bases between. The germline CDR1 and CDR2 sequences are MNHNS and SASEGT. CDR3 size: 13 residues. For the CDR3, the DNA is TGTGCCAGCAGCTCGGACTGGAACACTGAAGCTTTCTTT. Translation: CASSSDWNTEAFF.

The chain carries TRBV5-4 and TRBJ2-7, with a tentative D call TRBD2 (6 bases). Looked up from germline, CDR1 is SGHNT and CDR2 is YYREEE (reference sequence). V lost 4 bases, J lost 3 bases, and 14 bases lay in between. The CDR3 covers 14 residues. CDR3 sequence reads: CASSDLGRNYEQYF. Here the CDR3 DNA reads TGTGCCAGCAGCGACTTGGGGAGGAACTACGAGCAGTACTTC.

J is TRBJ1-2 and V is TRBV7-2; possible D gene TRBD1, 6 bases. The CDR3 length is 12 residues. V was shortened by 7 bases and J by 8 bases, with 14 bases between the two germline ends. Germline CDR1 is SGHTA and CDR2 is FQGNSA. The CDR3 loop is CASIRDIGGYTF. DNA for the CDR3: TGTGCCAGCATCAGGGACATTGGCGGCTACACCTTC.

The V call is TRBV10-3, the J call TRBJ1-2, with 7 bases fitting TRBD1. The CDR3 has 15 residues. Looked up from germline, CDR1 is ENHRY and CDR2 is SYGVKD. V dropped 2 bases and J dropped 8; count of bases not matched to a gene: 11. This CDR3 reads CAISEPAGGGRGYTF. CDR3 DNA: TGTGCCATCAGTGAGCCTGCGGGAGGGGGCCGGGGCTACACCTTC.

The chain joins TRBV21-1 to TRBJ1-2; the table names TRBD1, a call not compared with the DNA. TRBV21-1 is a documented pseudogene. The CDR3 sequence is 14 residues long. The CDR3 sequence is CASSKVHRSYGYTF. The CDR3 coding sequence is TGTGCCAGCAGCAAAGTTCACAGGAGTTATGGCTACACCTTC.

J is TRBJ2-7 and V is TRBV2; possibly TRBD1 or TRBD2 for D (5 bases each). Germline V lookup: CDR1 SNHLY, CDR2 FYNNEI. The CDR3 has 13 amino acids. The V end lost 10 bases, the J end lost 6 bases, and 19 bases lay between the germline ends. The CDR3 coding sequence is TGTGCCATCCCGGGAACAGGAAGTTCCGAGCAGTACTTC. This encodes CAIPGTGSSEQYF.

There are a few counts of this clonotype. The chain recombines TRBV30 with TRBJ2-5; 15 bases map to TRBD2. Germline CDR1 is GTSNPN and CDR2 is SVGIG (reference sequence). The V segment lost 1 base and the J segment 5 bases; nucleotides outside the gene matches: 8. The CDR3 has 17 amino acids. The CDR3 sequence: CAWSEGLAGGPWETQYF. The DNA of the CDR3 is TGTGCCTGGAGTGAGGGACTAGCGGGAGGCCCGTGGGAGACCCAGTACTTC.

This clonotype was seen a few times. J is TRBJ1-1 and V is TRBV4-1, with a possible D match to TRBD1 (5 bases). Germline lookup yields CDR1 MGHRA and CDR2 YSYEKL. This CDR3 is 17 amino acids long. V dropped 1 base and J dropped 6 bases, with 21 bases sitting between them. The CDR3 DNA follows: TGCGCCAGCAGCCAAGTAACGGTGGGACGGAGGGGTGCTGAAGCTTTCTTT. Its translation: CASSQVTVGRRGAEAFF.

The table lists this clonotype with a few counts. This chain links TRBV6-2 or TRBV6-3 with TRBJ2-2; no clear D. The CDR3 consists of 15 residues. The germline CDR1 and CDR2 sequences are MNHEY and SVGEGT. Trimming shortened V by 6 bases and J by 1 base, and 12 bases separated the two germline ends. CDR3 bases: TGTGCCAGCAGCCGAGGTCCGGGGAACACCGGGGAGCTGTTTTTT. This sequence encodes CASSRGPGNTGELFF.

This chain links TRBV7-9 with TRBJ2-4; D call uncertain. Germline CDR1 SEHNR, CDR2 FQNEAQ (reference sequence). This CDR3 contains 14 residues. V lost 2 bases, J lost 1 base, and 6 bases lay in between. The CDR3 DNA reads as TGTGCCAGCAGCTTATTTGGGGCCAAAAACATTCAGTACTTC. Residues: CASSLFGAKNIQYF. The full variable domain, its missing parts supplied by reference TRBV7-9 and TRBJ2-4, is DTGVSQNPRHKITKRGQNVTFRCDPISEHNRLYWYRQTLGQGPEFLTYFQNEAQLEKSRLLSDRFSAERPKGSFSTLEIQRTEQGDSAMYLCASSLFGAKNIQYFGAGTRLSVL.

This clonotype turned up a few times. The chain recombines TRBV20-1 with TRBJ1-2; possibly TRBD1 for D (6 bases). The germline V gene encodes CDR1 DFQATT and CDR2 SNEGSKA (reference sequence). Trimming took 4 bases from V and 8 from J, leaving 23 bases between them. The CDR3 spans 15 residues. CDR3 coding DNA: TGCAGTGCTATACCGATGGACAGCCTTTTGGGGGGCTACACCTTC. It encodes CSAIPMDSLLGGYTF.

This clonotype was recorded a few times. The chain employs TRBV6-1 and TRBJ1-2; 8 positions match TRBD1. Germline CDR1 and CDR2: MNHNS and SASEGT. J was trimmed by 8 bases and V by 6 bases; bases with no gene match: 11. This CDR3 is 14 amino acids long. CDR3 nucleotides: TGTGCCAGCAGGGTGGAGGGACAGGTTGAAGGCTACACCTTC. Translation gives CASRVEGQVEGYTF.

The chain is built from TRBV20-1 and TRBJ2-7; D is ambiguous. Trimming stripped 5 bases from V and 7 bases from J, with 15 bases between. CDR3 length: 12 amino acids. The V gene's germline CDR1 is DFQATT and CDR2 SNEGSKA (reference sequence). The CDR3 sequence: CSAALGLGEQYF. CDR3 in DNA: TGCAGTGCTGCCCTCGGCTTGGGAGAGCAGTACTTC.

This clonotype was counted a few times. CDR3 sequence: CASSSLSGQVETQYF. In nucleotides, the CDR3 is TGTGCCAGCAGTTCTCTGAGCGGGCAGGTGGAGACCCAGTACTTC. The genes are TRBV6-5 and TRBJ2-5; maybe TRBD2 (6 bases). V dropped 4 bases and J dropped 5 bases, with 17 bases sitting between them. From germline, CDR1 is MNHEY and CDR2 SVGAGI. There are 15 residues in the CDR3.

This clonotype has only a few counts. The chain joins TRBV20-1 to TRBJ1-1; D is uncertain. The CDR3 contains 15 residues. V lost 0 bases and J lost 0, with 11 bases in between. CDR1 is DFQATT and CDR2 is SNEGSKA in the germline V gene (reference sequence). The CDR3: CSAREQGRMNTEAFF. The CDR3 DNA sequence: TGCAGTGCTAGAGAGCAAGGCAGAATGAACACTGAAGCTTTCTTT.

The chain recombines TRBV11-2 with TRBJ2-2, with D possibly matching TRBD2 (6 bases). Germline V gene sequence: CDR1 SGHAT, CDR2 FQNNGV. The CDR3 spans 14 residues. The ends were cut back, 4 bases at V and 2 bases at J, with 8 bases in the middle. The CDR3 bases are TGTGCCAGCAGCTGGGGAGGTAACACCGGGGAGCTGTTTTTT. As protein: CASSWGGNTGELFF.

The rearrangement links TRBV5-1 to TRBJ2-5; 11 bases align to TRBD2. V shed 4 bases, J shed 0 bases, and the junction held 8 bases outside the gene matches. CDR3 length: 17 amino acids. Germline-derived CDR1 and CDR2 are SGHRS and YFSETQ. As DNA, the CDR3 is TGCGCCAGCAGCAGGACCGGGACTAGCGGTAACCAAGAGACCCAGTACTTC. Residues: CASSRTGTSGNQETQYF.

A few counts support this clonotype. The chain is built from TRBV6-4 and TRBJ2-2; a possible D gene is TRBD1 (5 bases). From germline, CDR1 is MRHNA and CDR2 SNTAGT. V lost 5 bases to trimming and J lost 1 base, with 14 bases between them. This CDR3 is 16 amino acids long. CDR3 nucleotide sequence: TGTGCCAGCAGTTCTCTGGGCCAGGGGAACACCGGGGAGCTGTTTTTT. Amino acid sequence: CASSSLGQGNTGELFF.

V gene TRBV7-2 combines with J gene TRBJ2-5; 9 nucleotides line up with TRBD2. With V trimmed by 0 bases and J by 0 bases, 14 bases remained unmatched. The CDR3 extends over 20 amino acids. The V gene's germline CDR1 is SGHTA and CDR2 FQGNSA. CDR3 sequence: CASSLALMESSGEYQETQYF. The CDR3 DNA reads as TGTGCCAGCAGCTTAGCGCTAATGGAGTCTAGCGGGGAGTACCAAGAGACCCAGTACTTC.

This rearrangement joins TRBV19 to TRBJ1-1; D is possibly TRBD1 (5 bases). Germline V gene data show CDR1 as LNHDA and CDR2 as SQIVND (reference sequence). The CDR3 spans 13 residues. V lost 8 bases and J lost 5, with 15 bases in between. The CDR3 reads CASSEQEGTEAFF. CDR3 bases: TGTGCCAGTTCAGAACAGGAGGGAACTGAAGCTTTCTTT.

The V and J genes are TRBV18 and TRBJ1-5; 7 bases agree with TRBD1. V dropped 3 bases and J dropped 5; count of bases not matched to a gene: 4. This CDR3 comprises 14 residues. Germline V gene lookup returns CDR1 KGHSH and CDR2 LQKENI. Here the CDR3 DNA reads TGTGCCAGCTCACCGACAGGGCTTGATCAGCCCCAGCATTTT. Translation gives CASSPTGLDQPQHF.

Only a few counts were recorded for this clonotype. V gene TRBV20-1 combines with J gene TRBJ2-5, with 11 bases identical to TRBD1. Per the germline V gene, CDR1 is DFQATT and CDR2 is SNEGSKA (reference sequence). J lost 5 bases, V lost 5 bases, and 13 bases had no gene match. This CDR3 is 16 amino acids long. CDR3 protein: CSALPGQGGGGETQYF. The CDR3 DNA reads TGCAGTGCTCTACCGGGACAGGGGGGAGGAGGGGAGACCCAGTACTTC.